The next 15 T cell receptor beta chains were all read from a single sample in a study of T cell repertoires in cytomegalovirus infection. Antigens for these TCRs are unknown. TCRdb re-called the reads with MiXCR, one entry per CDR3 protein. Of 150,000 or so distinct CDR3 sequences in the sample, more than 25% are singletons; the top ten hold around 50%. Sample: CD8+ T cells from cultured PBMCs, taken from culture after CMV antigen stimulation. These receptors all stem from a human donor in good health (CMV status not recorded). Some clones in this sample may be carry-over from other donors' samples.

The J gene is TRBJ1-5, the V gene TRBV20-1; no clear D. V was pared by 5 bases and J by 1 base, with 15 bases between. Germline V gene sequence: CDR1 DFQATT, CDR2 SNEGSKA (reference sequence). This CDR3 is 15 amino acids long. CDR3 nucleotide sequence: TGCAGTGCTTCGCCTCGGGCGGGGAGCAATCAGCCCCAGCATTTT. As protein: CSASPRAGSNQPQHF.

The CDR3 DNA sequence: TGTGCCAGCAGTGCCACCGGGTACGAGCAGTACTTC. This encodes CASSATGYEQYF. The rearrangement links TRBV6-5 to TRBJ2-7; D remains ambiguous. The CDR3 is made up of 12 amino acids. Germline assignment: CDR1 MNHEY and CDR2 SVGAGI. Trimming cost V 5 bases and J 4 bases, with 9 bases left between them.

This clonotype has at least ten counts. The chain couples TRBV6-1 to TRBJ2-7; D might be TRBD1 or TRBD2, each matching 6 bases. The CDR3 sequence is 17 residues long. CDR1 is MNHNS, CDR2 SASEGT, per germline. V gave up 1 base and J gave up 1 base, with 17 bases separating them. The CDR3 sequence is CASSEGPLTGASYEQYF. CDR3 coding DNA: TGTGCCAGCAGTGAAGGGCCCCTGACGGGGGCTTCCTACGAGCAGTACTTC.

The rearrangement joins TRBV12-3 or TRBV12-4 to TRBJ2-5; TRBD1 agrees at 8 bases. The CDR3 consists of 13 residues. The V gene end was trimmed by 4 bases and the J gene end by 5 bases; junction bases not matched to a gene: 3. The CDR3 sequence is CASSSGGAETQYF. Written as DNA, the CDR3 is TGTGCCAGCAGTTCAGGGGGCGCGGAGACCCAGTACTTC.

In DNA form, the CDR3 reads TGTGCCAGCAGTTCGGAGGGCGGATACTATGGCTACACCTTC. Its translation is CASSSEGGYYGYTF. The chain uses TRBV27 and TRBJ1-2; D remains ambiguous. The CDR3 contains 14 residues. CDR1 and CDR2 from the germline V gene are MNHEY and SMNVEV (reference sequence). V shed 4 bases and J shed 3 bases, with 12 bases lying between them.

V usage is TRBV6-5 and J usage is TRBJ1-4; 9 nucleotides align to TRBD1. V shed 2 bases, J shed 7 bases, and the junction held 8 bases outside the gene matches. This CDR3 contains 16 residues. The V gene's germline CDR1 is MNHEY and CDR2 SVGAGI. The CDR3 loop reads CASSYKWGQGSEKLFF. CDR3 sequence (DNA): TGTGCCAGCAGTTACAAGTGGGGACAGGGAAGTGAAAAACTGTTTTTT.

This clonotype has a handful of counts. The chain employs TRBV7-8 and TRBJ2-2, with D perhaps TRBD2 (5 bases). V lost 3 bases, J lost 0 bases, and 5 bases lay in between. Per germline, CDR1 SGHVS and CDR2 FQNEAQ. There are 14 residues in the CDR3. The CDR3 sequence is CASSLGANTGELFF. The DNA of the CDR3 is TGTGCCAGCAGCTTGGGAGCGAACACCGGGGAGCTGTTTTTT.

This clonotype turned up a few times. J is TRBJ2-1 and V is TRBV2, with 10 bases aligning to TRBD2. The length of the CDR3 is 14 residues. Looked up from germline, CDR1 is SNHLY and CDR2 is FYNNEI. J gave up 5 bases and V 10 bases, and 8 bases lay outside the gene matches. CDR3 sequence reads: CANHRLAGDNEQFF. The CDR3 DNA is TGTGCCAACCACCGGCTAGCGGGGGACAATGAGCAGTTCTTC. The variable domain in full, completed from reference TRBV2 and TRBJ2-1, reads EPEVTQTPSHQVTQMGQEVILRCVPISNHLYFYWYRQILGQKVEFLVSFYNNEISEKSEIFDDQFSVERPDGSNFTLKIRSTKLEDSAMYFCANHRLAGDNEQFFGPGTRLTVL.

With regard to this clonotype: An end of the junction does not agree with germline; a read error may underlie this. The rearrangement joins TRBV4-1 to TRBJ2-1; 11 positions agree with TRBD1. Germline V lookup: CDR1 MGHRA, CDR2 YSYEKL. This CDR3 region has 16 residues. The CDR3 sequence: CASSQGFGQGADEQFF. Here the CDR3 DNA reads TGCGCCAGCAGCCAAGGTTTCGGACAGGGGGCCGATGAACAGTTCTTC.

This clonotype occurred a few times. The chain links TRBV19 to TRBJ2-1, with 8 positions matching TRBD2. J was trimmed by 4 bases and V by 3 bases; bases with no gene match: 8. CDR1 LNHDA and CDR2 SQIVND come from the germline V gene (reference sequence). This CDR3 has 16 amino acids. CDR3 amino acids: CASSMGDSGTYNEQFF. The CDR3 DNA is TGTGCCAGTAGTATGGGGGATAGCGGGACATACAATGAGCAGTTCTTC.

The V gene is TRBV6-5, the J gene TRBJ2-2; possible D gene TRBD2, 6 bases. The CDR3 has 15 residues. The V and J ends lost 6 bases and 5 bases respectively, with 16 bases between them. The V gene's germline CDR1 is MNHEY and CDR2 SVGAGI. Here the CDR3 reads CASSPLLLATGELFF. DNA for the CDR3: TGTGCCAGCAGCCCTCTCTTGCTAGCGACCGGGGAGCTGTTTTTT.

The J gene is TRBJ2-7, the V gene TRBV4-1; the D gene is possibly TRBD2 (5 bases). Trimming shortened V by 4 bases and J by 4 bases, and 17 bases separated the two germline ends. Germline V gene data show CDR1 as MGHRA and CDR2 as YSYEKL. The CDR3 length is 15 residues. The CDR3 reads CASSLGPGFDYEQYF. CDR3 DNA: TGCGCCAGCAGCCTAGGGCCGGGATTCGATTACGAGCAGTACTTC.

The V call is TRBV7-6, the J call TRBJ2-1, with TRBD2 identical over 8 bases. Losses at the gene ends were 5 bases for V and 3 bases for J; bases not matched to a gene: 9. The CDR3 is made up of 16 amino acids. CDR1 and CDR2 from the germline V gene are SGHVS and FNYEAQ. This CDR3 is CASSPRSGGLYNEQFF. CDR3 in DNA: TGTGCCAGCAGCCCCAGGAGCGGGGGTCTCTACAATGAGCAGTTCTTC.

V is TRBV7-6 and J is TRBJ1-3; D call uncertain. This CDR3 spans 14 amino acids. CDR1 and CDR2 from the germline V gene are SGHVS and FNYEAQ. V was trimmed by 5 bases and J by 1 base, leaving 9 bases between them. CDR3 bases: TGTGCCAGCAGCCCGACGGATTCTGGAAACACCATATATTTT. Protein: CASSPTDSGNTIYF.

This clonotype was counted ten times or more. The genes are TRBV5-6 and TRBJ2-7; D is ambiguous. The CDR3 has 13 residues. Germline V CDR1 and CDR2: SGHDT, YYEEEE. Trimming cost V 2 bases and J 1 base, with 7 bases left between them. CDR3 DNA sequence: TGTGCCAGCAGCTTTTCCGGTTCCTACGAGCAGTACTTC. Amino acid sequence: CASSFSGSYEQYF.